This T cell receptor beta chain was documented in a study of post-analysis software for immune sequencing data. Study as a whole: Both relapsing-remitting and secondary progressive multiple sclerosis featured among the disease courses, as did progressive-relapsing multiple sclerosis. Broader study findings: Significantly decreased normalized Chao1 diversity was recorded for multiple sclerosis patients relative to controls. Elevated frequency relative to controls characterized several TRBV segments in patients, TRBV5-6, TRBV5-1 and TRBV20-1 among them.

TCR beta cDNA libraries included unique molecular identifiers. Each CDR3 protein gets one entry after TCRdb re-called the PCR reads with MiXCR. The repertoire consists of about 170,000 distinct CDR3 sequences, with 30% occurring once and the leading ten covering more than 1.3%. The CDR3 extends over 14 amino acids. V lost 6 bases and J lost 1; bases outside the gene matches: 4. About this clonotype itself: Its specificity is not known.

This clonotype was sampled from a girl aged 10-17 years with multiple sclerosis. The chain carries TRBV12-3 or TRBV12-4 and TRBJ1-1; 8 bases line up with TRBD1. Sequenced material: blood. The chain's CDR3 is CASSHTGGNTEAFF. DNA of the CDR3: TGTGCCAGCAGCCACACAGGGGGGAACACTGAAGCTTTCTTT.